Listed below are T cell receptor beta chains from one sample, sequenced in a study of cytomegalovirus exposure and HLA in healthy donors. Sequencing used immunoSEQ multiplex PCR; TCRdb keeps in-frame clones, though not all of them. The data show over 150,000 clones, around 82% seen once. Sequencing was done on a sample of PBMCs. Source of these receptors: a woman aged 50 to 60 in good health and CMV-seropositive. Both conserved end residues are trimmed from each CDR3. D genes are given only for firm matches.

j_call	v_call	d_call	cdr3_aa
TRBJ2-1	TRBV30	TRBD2	AWSVGLAGGPREQF
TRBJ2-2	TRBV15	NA	ATSVISSTGELF
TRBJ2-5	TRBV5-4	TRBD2	ASSPSGTTQETQY
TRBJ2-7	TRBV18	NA	ASSPAGQLYEQY
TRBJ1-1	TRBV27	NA	ASSPQQGWGWIEAF
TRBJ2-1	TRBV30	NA	ARSDGVEQF
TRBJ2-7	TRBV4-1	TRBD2	ASSRSSGLYEQY
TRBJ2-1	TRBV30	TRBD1	AWNTGVGEQF
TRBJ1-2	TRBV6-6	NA	ASSYLETATNYGYT
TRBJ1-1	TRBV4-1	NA	ASSQATGLRTEAF
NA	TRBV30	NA	AWSVVQGLGVDEQY
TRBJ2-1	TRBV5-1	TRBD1	ASSFGQGARNEQF
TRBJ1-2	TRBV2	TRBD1	ASRENRGFNYGYT
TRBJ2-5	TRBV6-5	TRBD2	ASGLAGGLQETQY
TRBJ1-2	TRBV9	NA	ASSVEGQGAGNYGYT
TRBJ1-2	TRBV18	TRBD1	ASSPRDRSPRDGYT
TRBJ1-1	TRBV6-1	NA	ASNRDLNTEAF
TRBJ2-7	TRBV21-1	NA	ASRDREFLYEQY
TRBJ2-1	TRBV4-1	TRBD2	ASSQRGNEQF
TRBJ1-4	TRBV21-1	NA	ASSRKKGGRGEKLF
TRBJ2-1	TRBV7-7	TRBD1	ASSLNRDSYNEQF
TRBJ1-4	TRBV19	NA	ASSIPGHPMF
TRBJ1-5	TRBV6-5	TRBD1	ASRRTGGGQPQH
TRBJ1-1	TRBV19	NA	ASSIYNTEAF
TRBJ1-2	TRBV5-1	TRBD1	ASSGTGTGVRGYT
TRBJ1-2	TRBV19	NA	ASSPLGGGVGAGYT
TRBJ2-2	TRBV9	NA	ASSVSGVNTGELF
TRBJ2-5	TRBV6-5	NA	ASSYSQGTEETQY
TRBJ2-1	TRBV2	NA	ASTLRVTYNEQF
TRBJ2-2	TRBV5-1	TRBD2	ASTSSGGANTGELF
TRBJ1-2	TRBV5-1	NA	ASSSGRAGYGYT
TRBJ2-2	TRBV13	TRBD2	ASSSTSSGGALGELF
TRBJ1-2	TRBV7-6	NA	ASSLGYTRGYT
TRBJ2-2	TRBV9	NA	ASSVGRNTGELF
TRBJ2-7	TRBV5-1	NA	ASSFYSVRSSYEQY
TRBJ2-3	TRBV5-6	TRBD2	ASSLGRGTQY
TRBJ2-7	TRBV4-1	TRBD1	ASSQETGGYEQY
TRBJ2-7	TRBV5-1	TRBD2	ASSLGQGTSYEQY
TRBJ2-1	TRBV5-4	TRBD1	ASSRADRNNNEQF
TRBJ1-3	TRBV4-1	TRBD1	ASSQGPQGAGGNTIY
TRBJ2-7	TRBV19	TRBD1	ATSNRGPHEQY
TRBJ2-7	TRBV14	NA	ASSQTGSYEQY
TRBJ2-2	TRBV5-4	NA	ASSPAGNPNGGELF
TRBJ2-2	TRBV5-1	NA	ASSLVTGYTGELF
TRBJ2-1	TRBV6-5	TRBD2	ATAGLAGGNEQF
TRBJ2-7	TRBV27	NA	ASSSRGSPSYEQY
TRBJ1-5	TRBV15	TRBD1	ATSRGTGESQPQH
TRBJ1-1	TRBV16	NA	ASRVTGITEAF
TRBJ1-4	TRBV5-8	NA	ASSLNGELF
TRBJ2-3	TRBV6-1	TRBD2	ASSTTSEADTQY